What follows is one T cell receptor beta chain and its context. This clone's antigen is unknown. Base quality data are lacking; no much larger clone is found one base away. The record originates from a study of CD8+ T cells in alopecia areata (dated 2018 in TCRdb). About the full investigation: Treated patients were enrolled in an open-label pilot trial of oral tofacitinib at 5 to 10 mg twice daily for moderate-to-severe alopecia areata. Patients stayed on tofacitinib for 6 to 18 months and then had 6 months of follow-up off drug so that delayed response and recurrence could be assessed. In treated patients, disease severity was measured using the SALT score, which gives the percentage of scalp surface area affected. To study T cell clonal expansion in alopecia areata, the researchers applied high-throughput TCRbeta sequencing to both the C3H/HeJ mouse model and human patients. In humans, TCRbeta sequencing was performed on scalp tissue and on sorted CD4+ and CD8+ peripheral blood T cells from healthy controls and from patients with patchy or totalis/universalis alopecia areata. Biopsies were taken from tofacitinib-treated patients at baseline and at 4 and 24 weeks of treatment, and a later scalp biopsy was taken in several of the tofacitinib-treated patients. Scalp clonality was compared across normal scalp (n=4), patchy alopecia areata scalp (n=8), and alopecia totalis/universalis scalp (n=8). RNA was obtained with the PAXgene miRNA kit for fixed scalp, the miRNeasy kit for PBMCs, and the RNeasy kit for mouse skin. TCRbeta CDR3 regions were amplified by immunoSEQ multiplex PCR using 35 Vbeta forward and 13 Jbeta reverse primers. Findings and caveats that apply to the study as a whole: During tofacitinib treatment, many expanded lesional clones stuck around in both scalp and blood, and this persistence may partly explain why relapse happens after treatment is stopped. Tofacitinib significantly decreased scalp clonality and the number of expanded CD8+ clones among the top 100 scalp clones. Higher clonality and more expanded CD8+ clones were observed in lesional scalp than in normal scalp, particularly in alopecia totalis/universalis, a finding suggestive of antigenic drive. Unlike mouse skin, which is dominated by gammadelta T cells, normal human skin has resident alphabeta T cells that are also sequenced, and this complicates analysis of the scalp TCR repertoire. Shared TCR sequences between patients were less evident than in mice, which may be partly attributable to HLA diversity in the patient population. Because the treated cohort was small and had just a single nonresponder, larger studies are needed to establish links between baseline CD8+ expansion and response.

CDR3 length: 15 amino acids, cysteine to phenylalanine. Solely the CDR3 DNA is kept, with 45 bases framed from the first base. The V end gives up 1 base and the J end 6 bases, leaving 4 bases in the junction not matched to a gene. In the germline V gene (reference sequence), CDR1 corresponds to PRHDT and CDR2 to FYEKMQ. The time point tag for this specimen amounts to: less than 25 weeks on oral tofacitinib. In light of the paper, this sample's treatment or condition label describes: oral pan-JAK inhibitor, 5-10 mg twice daily. Lesional scalp punch biopsies and peripheral blood were collected from alopecia areata patients. PBMCs were isolated by density centrifugation and stained for CD3, CD4 and CD8, and CD4+ and CD8+ T cells were sorted on a FACSAria. Library preparation was by the immunoSEQ multiplex PCR assay. RNA was extracted from all samples and reverse transcribed into cDNA as template for TCR sequencing. SuperScript III was used to make first-strand cDNA, primed with a 2:1 mix of oligo-dT and random hexamers. Amplification bias was assessed with a synthetic immune receptor repertoire, and residual bias was removed computationally. The paper's data handling went like this. Raw reads were preprocessed to remove errors, and CDR3 was defined according to IMGT conventions as the region from the conserved cysteine to phenylalanine. Clonality was computed as 1 minus the Shannon entropy, with the entropy normalized by log2 of the number of productive unique TCRs. Whether scalp clones were CD4 or CD8 was inferred by matching scalp TCRbeta sequences against CD4 and CD8 repertoires sorted from blood. As stored in TCRdb, this immuneACCESS dataset retains in-frame rearrangements with V and J assigned. A fraction of the clones does not appear; measured against another copy, unresolved V genes explain less than half of the discrepancy, and the remainder lacks a known reason. The V and J calls and clone size come from that table; D and trimming were worked out from the DNA. Here the sample has about 180,000 clones; around half occur a single time. The top ten clonotypes cover 10% to 11% of the sample.

This chain is built from TRBV13 and TRBJ2-1, and 9 junction bases match TRBD2. The input for sequencing was CD8+ T cells sorted from blood, taken at week 24, from a patient treated with tofacitinib. This clonotype was sampled from a human donor with alopecia areata. The CDR3 here reads CASSLVLAGTNEQFF. The DNA sequence is TGTGCCAGCAGCTTAGTTCTAGCGGGGACCAATGAGCAGTTCTTC.